A single T cell receptor (beta chain) is shown here with its context. This sample is part of a study of cytomegalovirus exposure and HLA in healthy donors. 13 Jbeta primers and 60 Vbeta primers were used for the PCR. Profiling relied on immunoSEQ multiplex PCR, and the TCRdb table lists in-frame clones only, not all of them. The sample gives about 52,000 clones, about 50% of which show up once; approximately 10% is in the top ten. J gave up 2 bases and V 7 bases, and 12 bases lay outside the gene matches. This CDR3 comprises 17 residues. CDR1 is SNHLY, CDR2 FYNNEI, per germline. The rearrangement links TRBV2 to TRBJ2-3; 10 bases match TRBD2. This TCR came from a human donor in good health. Material for sequencing was PBMCs. The CDR3 DNA sequence: TGTGCCAGCACCCCGACTTTAGCGGGAGGTACCACAGATACGCAGTATTTT. Translation gives CASTPTLAGGTTDTQYF.